This note documents a single T cell receptor (beta chain) sequence. Its antigen is still unknown. The data are from a study of cytomegalovirus exposure and HLA in healthy donors. Study-wide points: Being productive about 90% or about 30% of the time was typical of most TCR beta V segments in an earlier analysis. With high specificity and sensitivity, the classifier reportedly diagnosed cytomegalovirus status.

Germline values: CDR1 SGHRS, CDR2 YFSETQ. There are 16 residues in the CDR3. V lost 4 bases, J lost 1 base, and 12 bases lay in between. The PCR was carried out with 60 Vbeta primers and 13 Jbeta primers. The table came from immunoSEQ multiplex PCR; TCRdb's copy has only in-frame clones and leaves some out. The table counts around 210,000 clones; about 1% lies in the top ten. Sequenced input: PBMCs. This sequence originates from a woman aged 30 to 39 in good health and CMV-seropositive. The rearrangement links TRBV5-1 to TRBJ2-6, with D unresolved. This CDR3 is CASSPVVRSGANVLTF. In DNA form, the CDR3 reads TGCGCCAGCAGCCCGGTAGTGCGTTCTGGGGCCAACGTCCTGACTTTC. Full variable domain (remainder filled in from reference TRBV5-1 and TRBJ2-6): KAGVTQTPRYLIKTRGQQVTLSCSPISGHRSVSWYQQTPGQGLQFLFEYFSETQRNKGNFPGRFSGRQFSNSRSEMNVSTLELGDSALYLCASSPVVRSGANVLTFGAGSRLTVL.